This T cell receptor beta chain was sequenced in a study of cytomegalovirus exposure and HLA in healthy donors. General study results and limits: TCR beta V- and J-gene trimming was later associated with a missense DCLRE1C variant. From TCR beta sequences, most subjects' HLA-A and HLA-B alleles were reportedly predicted accurately.

On this clone itself: The antigen is unknown.

Both 60 Vbeta primers and 13 Jbeta primers went into the PCR. Original methodology: Around 11 million shared chains were among the roughly 78 million unique TCR beta chains that a later analysis counted. TCRdb keeps only in-frame clones here, not all; method: immunoSEQ multiplex PCR. D and trimming were read from the DNA, whereas the V and J calls and clone size are those reported in that table. The repertoire holds fewer than 250,000 clones, with 60% to 80% as singletons. The CDR3 has 14 amino acids. Germline loops: CDR1 SGHRS, CDR2 YFSETQ. V shed 4 bases, J shed 7 bases, and the junction held 5 bases outside the gene matches.

This TCR came from a woman between 18 and 29 years old in good health and CMV-seronegative. This rearrangement joins TRBV5-1 to TRBJ1-4, with 9 bases fitting TRBD1. Sequenced: PBMCs. CDR3 loop: CASSLQGASEKLFF. The CDR3 DNA follows: TGCGCCAGCAGCCTACAGGGGGCAAGTGAAAAACTGTTTTTT.